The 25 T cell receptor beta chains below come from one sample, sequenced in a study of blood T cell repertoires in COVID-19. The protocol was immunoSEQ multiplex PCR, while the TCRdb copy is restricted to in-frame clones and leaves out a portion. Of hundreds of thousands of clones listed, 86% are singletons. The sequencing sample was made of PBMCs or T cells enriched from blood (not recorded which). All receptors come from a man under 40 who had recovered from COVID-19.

For the CDR3, the DNA is TGTGCCAGCAGCCTGGACAGGGGGCTATGGGGCTACACCTTC. Residues: CASSLDRGLWGYTF. This chain connects TRBV6-2 or TRBV6-3 to TRBJ1-2, with TRBD1 identical over 11 bases. Trimming removed 6 bases from V and 8 bases from J; junction bases left unmatched: 8. The germline V gene encodes CDR1 MNHEY and CDR2 SVGEGT. This CDR3 has 14 amino acids.

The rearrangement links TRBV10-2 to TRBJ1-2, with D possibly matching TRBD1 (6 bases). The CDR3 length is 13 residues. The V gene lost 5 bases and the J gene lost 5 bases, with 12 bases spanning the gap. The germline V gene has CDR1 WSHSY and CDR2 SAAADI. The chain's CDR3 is CASSSTQGYGYTF. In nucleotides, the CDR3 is TGCGCCAGCAGTAGCACCCAGGGGTATGGCTACACCTTC.

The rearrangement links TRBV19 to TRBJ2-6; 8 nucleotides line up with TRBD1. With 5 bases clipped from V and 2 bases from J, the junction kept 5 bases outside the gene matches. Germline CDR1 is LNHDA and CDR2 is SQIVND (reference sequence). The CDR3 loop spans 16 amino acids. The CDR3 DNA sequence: TGTGCCAGTAGTGACTGGACAGGGCCTGGGGCCAACGTCCTGACTTTC. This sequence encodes CASSDWTGPGANVLTF.

CDR3 protein: CATSRDGTTRTGNTIYF. The CDR3 region has the DNA TGTGCCACCAGCAGAGACGGCACTACGAGAACTGGAAACACCATATATTTT. V and J are TRBV15 and TRBJ1-3; D is undetermined. Trimming took off 0 bases at V and 2 bases at J, with 14 bases between the two ends. Per germline, CDR1 LNHNV and CDR2 YYDKDF (reference sequence). The CDR3 has 17 residues.

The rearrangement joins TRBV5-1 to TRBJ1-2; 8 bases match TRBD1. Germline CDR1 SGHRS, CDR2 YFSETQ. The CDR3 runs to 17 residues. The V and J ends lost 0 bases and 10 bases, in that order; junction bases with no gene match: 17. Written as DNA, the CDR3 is TGCGCCAGCAGCTTGGAGGGGACAGGCAAAGGAGGGGCCGACTACACCTTC. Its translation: CASSLEGTGKGGADYTF.

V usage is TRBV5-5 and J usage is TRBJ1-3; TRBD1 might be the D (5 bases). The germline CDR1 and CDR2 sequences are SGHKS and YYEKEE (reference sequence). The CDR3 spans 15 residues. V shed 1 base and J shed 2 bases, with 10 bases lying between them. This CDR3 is CASSLFWGPGNTIYF. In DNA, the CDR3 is TGTGCCAGCAGCTTGTTCTGGGGCCCTGGAAACACCATATATTTT.

CDR3 sequence: CASRAREGDSPLHF. CDR3 DNA sequence: TGCGCCAGCAGGGCGAGGGAGGGGGATTCACCCCTCCACTTT. This chain joins TRBV5-1 and TRBJ1-6, with a weak D call TRBD1 (6 bases). The V gene's germline CDR1 is SGHRS and CDR2 YFSETQ. This CDR3 region has 14 residues. V was pared by 5 bases and J by 8 bases, with 14 bases between.

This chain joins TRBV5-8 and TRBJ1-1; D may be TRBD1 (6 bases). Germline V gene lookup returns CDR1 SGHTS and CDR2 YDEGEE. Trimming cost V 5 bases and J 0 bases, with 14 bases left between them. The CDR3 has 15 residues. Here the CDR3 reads CASRRRTGMNTEAFF. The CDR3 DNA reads TGTGCCAGCAGGCGTAGAACAGGGATGAACACTGAAGCTTTCTTT.

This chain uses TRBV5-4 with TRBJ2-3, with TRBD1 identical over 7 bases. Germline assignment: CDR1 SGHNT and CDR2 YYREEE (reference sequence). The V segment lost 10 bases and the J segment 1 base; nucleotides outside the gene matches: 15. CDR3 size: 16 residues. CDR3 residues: CALSLAPGQRTDTQYF. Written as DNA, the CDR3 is TGTGCCCTCAGCTTGGCTCCGGGACAGCGCACAGATACGCAGTATTTT.

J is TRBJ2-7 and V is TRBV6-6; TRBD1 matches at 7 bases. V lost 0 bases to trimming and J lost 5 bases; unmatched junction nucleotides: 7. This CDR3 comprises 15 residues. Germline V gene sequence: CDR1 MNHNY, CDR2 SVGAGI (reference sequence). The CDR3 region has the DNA TGTGCCAGCAGTTACTCAGTACAGGGGTCCCACGAGCAGTACTTC. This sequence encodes CASSYSVQGSHEQYF.

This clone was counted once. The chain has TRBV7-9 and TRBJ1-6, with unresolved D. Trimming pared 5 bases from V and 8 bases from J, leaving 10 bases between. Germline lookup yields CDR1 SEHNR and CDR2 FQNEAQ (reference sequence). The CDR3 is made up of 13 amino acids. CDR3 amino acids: CASSLGLDSPLHF. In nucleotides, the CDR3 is TGTGCCAGCAGCCTCGGACTAGATTCACCCCTCCACTTT.

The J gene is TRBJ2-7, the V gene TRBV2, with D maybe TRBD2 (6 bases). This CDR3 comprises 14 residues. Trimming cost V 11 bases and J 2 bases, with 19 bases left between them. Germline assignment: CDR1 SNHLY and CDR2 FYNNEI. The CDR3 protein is CASGASRGAYEQYF. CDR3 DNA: TGTGCCTCCGGGGCTTCGCGGGGCGCCTACGAGCAGTACTTC.

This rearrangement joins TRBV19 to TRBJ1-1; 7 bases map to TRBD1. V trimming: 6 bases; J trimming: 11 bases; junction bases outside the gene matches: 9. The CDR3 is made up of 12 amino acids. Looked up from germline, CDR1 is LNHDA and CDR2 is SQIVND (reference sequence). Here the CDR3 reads CASSPDRISAFF. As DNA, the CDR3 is TGTGCCAGTAGCCCGGACAGGATTTCGGCTTTCTTT. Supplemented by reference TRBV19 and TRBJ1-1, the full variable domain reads DGGITQSPKYLFRKEGQNVTLSCEQNLNHDAMYWYRQDPGQGLRLIYYSQIVNDFQKGDIAEGYSVSREKKESFPLTVTSAQKNPTAFYLCASSPDRISAFFGQGTRLTVV.

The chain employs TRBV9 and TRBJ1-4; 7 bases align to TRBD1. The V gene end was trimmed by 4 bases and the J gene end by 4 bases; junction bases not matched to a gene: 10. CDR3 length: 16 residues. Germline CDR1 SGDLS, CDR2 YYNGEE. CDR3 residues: CASSLDAGQNNEKLFF. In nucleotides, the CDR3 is TGTGCCAGCAGCCTGGACGCGGGACAGAATAATGAAAAACTGTTTTTT.

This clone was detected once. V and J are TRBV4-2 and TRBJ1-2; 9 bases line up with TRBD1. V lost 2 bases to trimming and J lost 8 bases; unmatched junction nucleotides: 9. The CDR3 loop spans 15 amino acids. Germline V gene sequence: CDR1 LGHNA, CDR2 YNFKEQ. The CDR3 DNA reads TGTGCCAGCAGCCAACCGACAGGGGGAGCGGAGGGCTACACCTTC. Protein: CASSQPTGGAEGYTF.

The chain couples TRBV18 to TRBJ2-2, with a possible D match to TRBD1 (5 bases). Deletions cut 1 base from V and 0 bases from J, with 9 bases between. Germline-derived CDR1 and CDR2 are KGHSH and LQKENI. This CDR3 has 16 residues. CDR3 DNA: TGTGCCAGCTCACCACGACAGCCAGCGAACACCGGGGAGCTGTTTTTT. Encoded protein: CASSPRQPANTGELFF. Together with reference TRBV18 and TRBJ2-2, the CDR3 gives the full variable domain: NAGVMQNPRHLVRRRGQEARLRCSPMKGHSHVYWYRQLPEEGLKFMVYLQKENIIDESGMPKERFSAEFPKEGPSILRIQQVVRGDSAAYFCASSPRQPANTGELFFGEGSRLTVL.

The CDR3 region has the DNA TGTGCCAGCAGTTATCTCGAGGGCCAGTACTTC. It is translated as CASSYLEGQYF. The gene calls are TRBV6-5 and TRBJ2-5; D is perhaps TRBD2 (5 bases). Trimming pared 3 bases from V and 10 bases from J, leaving 9 bases between. CDR1 and CDR2 from the germline V gene are MNHEY and SVGAGI. The length of the CDR3 is 11 residues.

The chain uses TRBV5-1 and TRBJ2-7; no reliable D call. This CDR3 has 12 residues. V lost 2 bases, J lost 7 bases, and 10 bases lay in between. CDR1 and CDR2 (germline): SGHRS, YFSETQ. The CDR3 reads CASSFPPEEQYF. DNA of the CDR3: TGCGCCAGCAGCTTTCCCCCGGAGGAGCAGTACTTC. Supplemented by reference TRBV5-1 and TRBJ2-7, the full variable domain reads KAGVTQTPRYLIKTRGQQVTLSCSPISGHRSVSWYQQTPGQGLQFLFEYFSETQRNKGNFPGRFSGRQFSNSRSEMNVSTLELGDSALYLCASSFPPEEQYFGPGTRLTVT.

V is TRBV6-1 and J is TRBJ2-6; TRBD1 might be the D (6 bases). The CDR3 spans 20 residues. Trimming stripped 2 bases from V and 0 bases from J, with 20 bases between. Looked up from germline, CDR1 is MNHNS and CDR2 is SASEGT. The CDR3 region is CASSEKALQGFSSGANVLTF. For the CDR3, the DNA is TGTGCCAGCAGTGAAAAGGCCCTCCAGGGGTTTAGCTCTGGGGCCAACGTCCTGACTTTC.

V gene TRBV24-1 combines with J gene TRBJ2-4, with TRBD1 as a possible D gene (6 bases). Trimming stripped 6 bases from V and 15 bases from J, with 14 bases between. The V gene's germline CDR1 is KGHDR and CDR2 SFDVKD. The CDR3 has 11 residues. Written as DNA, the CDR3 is TGTGCCACCAGTCAAGGACAGTCGTGGTACTTC. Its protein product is CATSQGQSWYF.

CDR3 in DNA: TGTGCCAGCAGCTTAATCTCAACTAGCGGGAGTGGCTACGAGCAGTACTTC. It yields the protein CASSLISTSGSGYEQYF. This rearrangement joins TRBV7-9 to TRBJ2-7, with 11 nucleotides matching TRBD2. The trim removed 2 bases at V and 3 bases at J, leaving 9 bases unmatched. CDR1 and CDR2 (germline): SEHNR, FQNEAQ (reference sequence). CDR3 length: 17 residues.

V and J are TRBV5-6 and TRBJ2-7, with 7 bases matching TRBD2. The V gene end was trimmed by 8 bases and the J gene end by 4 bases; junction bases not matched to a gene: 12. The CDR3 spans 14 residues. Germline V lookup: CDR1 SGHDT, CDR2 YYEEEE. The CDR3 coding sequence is TGTGCCAGTACAAGCGGGGTCATTCTTTACGAGCAGTACTTC. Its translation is CASTSGVILYEQYF.

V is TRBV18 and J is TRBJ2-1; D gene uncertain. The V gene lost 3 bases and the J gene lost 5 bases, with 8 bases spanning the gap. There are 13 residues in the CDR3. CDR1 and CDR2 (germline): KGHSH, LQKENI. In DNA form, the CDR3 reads TGTGCCAGCTCACCCAAACACGACAATGAGCAGTTCTTC. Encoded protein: CASSPKHDNEQFF. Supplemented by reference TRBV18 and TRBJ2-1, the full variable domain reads NAGVMQNPRHLVRRRGQEARLRCSPMKGHSHVYWYRQLPEEGLKFMVYLQKENIIDESGMPKERFSAEFPKEGPSILRIQQVVRGDSAAYFCASSPKHDNEQFFGPGTRLTVL.

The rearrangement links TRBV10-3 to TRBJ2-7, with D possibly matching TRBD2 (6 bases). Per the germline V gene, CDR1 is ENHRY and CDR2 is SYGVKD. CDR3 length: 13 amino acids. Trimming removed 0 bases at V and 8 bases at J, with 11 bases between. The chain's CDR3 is CAISESGGIKQYF. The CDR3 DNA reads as TGTGCCATCAGTGAGTCGGGAGGTATCAAGCAGTACTTC.

CDR3 protein: CASQAPGGPKETQYF. CDR3 sequence (DNA): TGTGCCAGCCAGGCCCCGGGGGGGCCGAAAGAGACCCAGTACTTC. V and J are TRBV7-9 and TRBJ2-5; 8 bases line up with TRBD2. The V gene's germline CDR1 is SEHNR and CDR2 FQNEAQ (reference sequence). The CDR3 length is 15 residues. The junction had 11 bases not matched to a gene; V was cut back by 8 bases and J by 3 bases.